These 31 T cell receptor beta chains share one sample of origin, sequenced in a study of T-cell reconstitution after alpha-beta-depleted transplantation in children. Unique molecular identifiers were incorporated when the TCRbeta library was constructed. MiXCR, run by TCRdb on the PCR reads, gives a single entry per CDR3 protein. The sample carries about 200,000 distinct CDR3 sequences, about 8.4% recorded once. Material: PBMCs, mostly from graft donor cells, obtained 360 days after TCRalphabeta/CD19-depleted stem cell transplant. The receptors were sampled from a male patient aged 2-15 years who had a stem cell transplant for acute myeloid leukemia, so the T cells may come from the graft donor.

This clonotype was seen only a few times. This chain links TRBV5-1 with TRBJ1-1; no firm D call. The CDR3 is 14 residues long. Germline V CDR1 and CDR2: SGHRS, YFSETQ. V lost 5 bases and J 2 bases, leaving 13 bases between the germline ends. CDR3 protein: CASRPTAFNTEAFF. The CDR3 nucleotides read TGCGCCAGCAGGCCCACGGCCTTTAACACTGAAGCTTTCTTT.

The chain combines TRBV5-6 with TRBJ1-2; D gene unclear. Trimming stripped 0 bases from V and 0 bases from J, with 12 bases between. This CDR3 has 16 residues. Germline CDR1 SGHDT, CDR2 YYEEEE. CDR3 region: CASSLDIVRSNYGYTF. As DNA, the CDR3 is TGTGCCAGCAGCTTGGATATTGTCAGATCTAACTATGGCTACACCTTC.

This chain links TRBV5-1 with TRBJ2-7; D possibly corresponds to TRBD2 (5 bases). Trimming cost V 4 bases and J 3 bases, with 11 bases left between them. The germline gives CDR1 SGHRS, CDR2 YFSETQ. This CDR3 region has 13 residues. CDR3: CASSTPDFYEQYF. The CDR3 DNA follows: TGCGCCAGCAGCACCCCGGACTTCTACGAGCAGTACTTC.

This clonotype was found a few times. The rearrangement joins TRBV20-1 to TRBJ2-7, with TRBD2 matching 12 bases. V lost 5 bases and J lost 1; bases outside the gene matches: 6. The CDR3 consists of 15 residues. The germline CDR1 and CDR2 sequences are DFQATT and SNEGSKA (reference sequence). CDR3 DNA: TGCAGTGCTCTAAAACTAGCGGGAGGTTCCTACGAGCAGTACTTC. Its translation: CSALKLAGGSYEQYF.

This clonotype was picked up a small number of times. The chain combines TRBV20-1 with TRBJ1-2; 7 bases agree with TRBD1. Trimming cost V 2 bases and J 4 bases; bases outside gene matches: 10. Germline loops: CDR1 DFQATT, CDR2 SNEGSKA (reference sequence). The CDR3 extends over 15 amino acids. CDR3 region: CSARRQQGNGYGYTF. The CDR3 nucleotides read TGCAGTGCTAGAAGACAACAGGGGAACGGCTATGGCTACACCTTC.

In this sample, this clonotype turned up a few times. The chain couples TRBV20-1 to TRBJ1-5; TRBD1 matches 8 bases. J lost 5 bases, V lost 4 bases, and 10 bases had no gene match. This CDR3 is 15 amino acids long. Looked up from germline, CDR1 is DFQATT and CDR2 is SNEGSKA (reference sequence). The CDR3 here is CSATNQGAAYQPQHF. The DNA of the CDR3 is TGCAGTGCTACCAACCAGGGGGCCGCTTATCAGCCCCAGCATTTT.

This clonotype turned up a few times. The gene calls are TRBV12-3 or TRBV12-4 and TRBJ2-5, with a weak D call TRBD1 (6 bases). V dropped 3 bases and J dropped 2 bases, with 16 bases sitting between them. The CDR3 runs 16 residues. The CDR3 protein is CASSLRAGTQQETQYF. The CDR3, as DNA: TGTGCCAGCAGTTTGAGGGCCGGGACACAGCAAGAGACCCAGTACTTC.

This clonotype was counted only a few times. This rearrangement joins TRBV18 to TRBJ2-7, with D unclear. Per germline, CDR1 KGHSH and CDR2 LQKENI. With 3 bases removed from V and 2 bases from J, the gap between germline ends came to 5 bases. This CDR3 comprises 12 residues. CDR3 DNA sequence: TGTGCCAGCTCACCGGGGACCTACGAGCAGTACGTC. This gives the protein CASSPGTYEQYV.

This clonotype was seen many times. The V call is TRBV20-1, the J call TRBJ2-7, with D hard to call. With 5 bases removed from V and 3 bases from J, the gap between germline ends came to 8 bases. The germline CDR1 and CDR2 sequences are DFQATT and SNEGSKA (reference sequence). This CDR3 comprises 11 residues. The CDR3 protein is CSAGYNYEQYF. The DNA of the CDR3 is TGCAGTGCTGGATATAACTACGAGCAGTACTTC.

On this clonotype itself: One junction end disagrees with the germline gene, perhaps due to a read error. V is TRBV2 and J is TRBJ2-1; 12 nucleotides agree with TRBD2. Germline V gene lookup returns CDR1 SNHLY and CDR2 FYNNEI. This CDR3 has 11 residues. The CDR3 loop is CASSSSGGADF. Here the CDR3 DNA reads TGTGCCAGCAGCTCTAGCGGGGGGGCGGACTTC. Full variable domain (remainder filled in from reference TRBV2 and TRBJ2-1): EPEVTQTPSHQVTQMGQEVILRCVPISNHLYFYWYRQILGQKVEFLVSFYNNEISEKSEIFDDQFSVERPDGSNFTLKIRSTKLEDSAMYFCASSSSGGADFGPGTRLTVL.

There are many counts of this clonotype. The V and J genes are TRBV12-3 or TRBV12-4 and TRBJ2-3; D is possibly TRBD1 (6 bases). The CDR3 totals 13 residues. The germline V and J ends were trimmed by 5 bases and 4 bases, with 10 bases remaining between them. As DNA, the CDR3 is TGTGCCAGCAGTCTCAGGGGACCAGATACGCAGTATTTT. Its translation: CASSLRGPDTQYF.

This clonotype turned up a few times. The chain is built from TRBV10-3 and TRBJ2-7; no reliable D call. There are 12 residues in the CDR3. CDR1 and CDR2 (germline): ENHRY, SYGVKD. Trimming shortened V by 5 bases and J by 5 bases, and 10 bases separated the two germline ends. CDR3 in amino acids: CAISRVGHEQYV. CDR3 bases: TGTGCCATCAGTCGAGTTGGGCACGAGCAGTACGTC.

This clonotype was observed at least ten times. This chain links TRBV5-1 with TRBJ2-5, with 9 bases fitting TRBD1. The CDR3 sequence is 15 residues long. The germline V gene has CDR1 SGHRS and CDR2 YFSETQ. J was trimmed by 2 bases and V by 2 bases; bases with no gene match: 4. The CDR3 region has the DNA TGCGCCAGCAGCTTCCGGGACAGGGAACAAGAGACCCAGTACTTC. Translating gives CASSFRDREQETQYF. Full variable domain (rest looked up from reference TRBV5-1 and TRBJ2-5): KAGVTQTPRYLIKTRGQQVTLSCSPISGHRSVSWYQQTPGQGLQFLFEYFSETQRNKGNFPGRFSGRQFSNSRSEMNVSTLELGDSALYLCASSFRDREQETQYFGPGTRLLVL.

This clonotype was seen at least ten times. The chain couples TRBV20-1 to TRBJ1-1; D possibly corresponds to TRBD1 (5 bases). CDR1 is DFQATT, CDR2 SNEGSKA, per germline (reference sequence). V dropped 5 bases and J dropped 5 bases, with 18 bases sitting between them. The length of the CDR3 is 14 residues. The chain's CDR3 is CSAPWQGRGTEAFF. CDR3 DNA: TGCAGTGCTCCCTGGCAGGGCCGAGGGACTGAAGCTTTCTTT.

The rearrangement links TRBV12-3 or TRBV12-4 to TRBJ2-3; no definite D call. This CDR3 comprises 15 residues. V was trimmed by 6 bases and J by 0 bases, leaving 13 bases between them. CDR3 protein: CASSPHWASTDTQYF. The CDR3 DNA is TGTGCCAGCAGCCCCCATTGGGCGAGCACAGATACGCAGTATTTT.

The chain has TRBV11-2 and TRBJ2-1, with 12 bases lining up with TRBD2. Germline CDR1 and CDR2: SGHAT and FQNNGV. The CDR3 contains 16 residues. V lost 6 bases to trimming and J lost 3 bases; unmatched junction nucleotides: 6. This chain's CDR3 is CASRFRLAGVYNEQFF. DNA of the CDR3: TGTGCCAGCAGATTTCGACTAGCGGGAGTCTACAATGAGCAGTTCTTC.

This clonotype was seen ten or more times. V usage is TRBV4-3 and J usage is TRBJ1-1, with a possible D match to TRBD1 (6 bases). Germline CDR1 is LGHNA and CDR2 is YSLEER. Trimming pared 4 bases from V and 3 bases from J, leaving 12 bases between. This CDR3 is built from 14 residues. CDR3 nucleotide sequence: TGCGCCAGCAGCCTAAGGACAGAGGACACTGAAGCTTTCTTT. Protein sequence: CASSLRTEDTEAFF.

CDR3 bases: TGCAGTGCTAGAGTCAGGGGGGGGAAGGGCGACAAAAACATTCAGTACTTC. It encodes CSARVRGGKGDKNIQYF. The chain has TRBV20-1 and TRBJ2-4; D is perhaps TRBD1 or TRBD2 (7 bases each). With 1 base removed from V and 3 bases from J, the gap between germline ends came to 19 bases. Germline V gene data show CDR1 as DFQATT and CDR2 as SNEGSKA (reference sequence). The CDR3 spans 17 residues.

This clonotype was seen a handful of times. The chain employs TRBV7-2 and TRBJ2-2; D possibly corresponds to TRBD1 (5 bases). Germline V lookup: CDR1 SGHTA, CDR2 FQGNSA. V lost 5 bases and J 4 bases, leaving 17 bases between the germline ends. This CDR3 has 16 amino acids. The CDR3 region is CASSDSQGVVTGELFF. Written as DNA, the CDR3 is TGTGCCAGCAGCGATAGCCAGGGTGTGGTCACCGGGGAGCTGTTTTTT.

There are many counts of this clonotype. The junction differs from germline at one of its ends, possibly a read error. V and J are TRBV29-1 and TRBJ1-1, with D possibly matching TRBD1 (6 bases). From germline, CDR1 is SQVTM and CDR2 ANQGSEA. CDR3 length equals 11 residues. This CDR3 is CSVEAQGVSQF. The CDR3 DNA is TGCAGCGTTGAAGCACAGGGCGTATCCCAGTTT.

This clonotype was seen a handful of times. The J gene is TRBJ2-2, the V gene TRBV5-1, with 9 bases identical to TRBD2. CDR1 and CDR2 from the germline V gene are SGHRS and YFSETQ. The CDR3 is 16 amino acids. Trimming cost V 0 bases and J 9 bases; bases outside gene matches: 9. CDR3 sequence: CASSLDGSGRSRELFF. CDR3 DNA sequence: TGCGCCAGCAGCTTGGATGGTAGCGGGAGATCGAGGGAGCTGTTTTTT.

This chain links TRBV14 with TRBJ2-2; the match to TRBD2 covers 7 bases. CDR3 size: 16 residues. Germline CDR1 SGHDN, CDR2 FVKESK. V was clipped by 4 bases and J by 1 base; unmatched bases: 6. The CDR3 DNA follows: TGTGCCAGCAGCCCCCCAAGGGAGGGGAACACCGGGGAGCTGTTTTTT. This codes for CASSPPREGNTGELFF.

This clonotype appeared a few times. The CDR3 here is CASSYETQGVTEAFF. The CDR3 DNA sequence: TGTGCCAGCAGTTACGAAACGCAGGGGGTCACTGAAGCTTTCTTT. This rearrangement joins TRBV6-5 to TRBJ1-1; 7 bases match TRBD1. The CDR3 consists of 15 residues. Germline V gene data show CDR1 as MNHEY and CDR2 as SVGAGI. Unmatched junction bases numbered 7, after V lost 2 bases and J lost 4 bases.

This clonotype was seen repeatedly, ten times or more. The V and J genes are TRBV29-1 and TRBJ1-4; D is uncertain. Looked up from germline, CDR1 is SQVTM and CDR2 is ANQGSEA. Between the trimmed V and J ends, which lost 3 bases and 0 bases, there was a span of 11 bases. There are 15 residues in the CDR3. Here the CDR3 reads CSVDRFDATNEKLFF. The CDR3 bases are TGCAGCGTTGACAGATTCGACGCAACTAATGAAAAACTGTTTTTT.

This clonotype occurred many times. The J gene is TRBJ1-6, the V gene TRBV12-3 or TRBV12-4; tentative D call: TRBD1 (5 bases). This CDR3 spans 15 amino acids. Trimming shortened V by 3 bases and J by 2 bases, and 8 bases separated the two germline ends. CDR3 DNA sequence: TGTGCCAGCAGTTTTGGGGGAACCTATAATTCACCCCTCCACTTT. Encoded protein: CASSFGGTYNSPLHF.

Many counts were recorded for this clonotype. CDR3 sequence: CSASSGSGTDTQYF. The CDR3, as DNA: TGCAGTGCTTCTAGCGGGAGTGGGACAGATACGCAGTATTTT. V gene TRBV20-1 combines with J gene TRBJ2-3; 10 nucleotides match TRBD2. The CDR3 extends over 14 amino acids. Germline V gives CDR1 DFQATT, CDR2 SNEGSKA (reference sequence). The V segment lost 5 bases and the J segment 3 bases; nucleotides outside the gene matches: 5.

This clonotype came up a few times. The rearrangement links TRBV28 to TRBJ2-1; D call uncertain. This CDR3 is built from 14 residues. CDR1 and CDR2 (germline): MDHEN, SYDVKM. The germline V and J ends were trimmed by 2 bases and 8 bases, with 13 bases remaining between them. CDR3 sequence: CASSLPKGYHEQFF. The CDR3 DNA reads as TGTGCCAGCAGTTTACCTAAAGGGTACCATGAGCAGTTCTTC.

This clonotype was counted at least ten times. CDR3 sequence (DNA): TGTGCCAGCAGTGGTGAACAGGGGGGGTTCTTC. The encoded protein is CASSGEQGGFF. This chain joins TRBV6-4 and TRBJ2-1; 8 positions agree with TRBD1. There are 11 residues in the CDR3. V dropped 4 bases and J dropped 15; count of bases not matched to a gene: 5. Germline-derived CDR1 and CDR2 are MRHNA and SNTAGT.

The sample holds a few counts of this clonotype. V is TRBV12-3 or TRBV12-4 and J is TRBJ2-3; the match to TRBD2 covers 15 bases. J was trimmed by 5 bases and V by 6 bases; bases with no gene match: 9. The CDR3 spans 17 residues. The CDR3 spells CASRHLGLAGGLDTQYF. For the CDR3, the DNA is TGTGCCAGCAGACACCTGGGACTAGCGGGAGGTTTAGATACGCAGTATTTT.

This clonotype came up many times. The chain employs TRBV20-1 and TRBJ2-1; 14 bases match TRBD2. The CDR3 runs 18 residues. Germline V gene lookup returns CDR1 DFQATT and CDR2 SNEGSKA (reference sequence). J gave up 1 base and V 1 base, and 6 bases lay outside the gene matches. The CDR3 DNA reads TGCAGTGCTAGAGGAGGGACTAGCGGGAGTAAGTCCTACAATGAGCAGTTCTTC. It specifies CSARGGTSGSKSYNEQFF.

This clonotype came up many times. The genes are TRBV5-1 and TRBJ2-5; no firm D call. The CDR3 has 14 residues. The germline V gene has CDR1 SGHRS and CDR2 YFSETQ. V was clipped by 4 bases and J by 3 bases, with 13 bases between them. This CDR3 reads CASSARPREETQYF. The CDR3 DNA is TGCGCCAGCAGCGCCCGACCCAGAGAAGAGACCCAGTACTTC. Combining the CDR3 with reference TRBV5-1 and TRBJ2-5 gives the whole variable domain KAGVTQTPRYLIKTRGQQVTLSCSPISGHRSVSWYQQTPGQGLQFLFEYFSETQRNKGNFPGRFSGRQFSNSRSEMNVSTLELGDSALYLCASSARPREETQYFGPGTRLLVL.